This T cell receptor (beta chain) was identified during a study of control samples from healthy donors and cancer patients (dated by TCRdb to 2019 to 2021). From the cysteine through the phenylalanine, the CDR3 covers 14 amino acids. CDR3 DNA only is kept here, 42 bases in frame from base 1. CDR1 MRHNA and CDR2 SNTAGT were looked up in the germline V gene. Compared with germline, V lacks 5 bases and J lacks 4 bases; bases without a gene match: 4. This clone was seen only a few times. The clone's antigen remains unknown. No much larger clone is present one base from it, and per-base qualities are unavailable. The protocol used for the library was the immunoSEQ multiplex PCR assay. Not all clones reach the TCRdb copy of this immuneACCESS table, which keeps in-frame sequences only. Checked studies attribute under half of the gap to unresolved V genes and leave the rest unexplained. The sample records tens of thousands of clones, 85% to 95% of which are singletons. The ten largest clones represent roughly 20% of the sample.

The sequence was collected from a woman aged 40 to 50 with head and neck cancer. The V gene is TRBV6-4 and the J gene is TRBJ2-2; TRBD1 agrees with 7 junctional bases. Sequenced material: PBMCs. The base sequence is TGTGCCAGCAGTAGACAGGGAATCACCGGGGAGCTGTTTTTT. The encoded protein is CASSRQGITGELFF.